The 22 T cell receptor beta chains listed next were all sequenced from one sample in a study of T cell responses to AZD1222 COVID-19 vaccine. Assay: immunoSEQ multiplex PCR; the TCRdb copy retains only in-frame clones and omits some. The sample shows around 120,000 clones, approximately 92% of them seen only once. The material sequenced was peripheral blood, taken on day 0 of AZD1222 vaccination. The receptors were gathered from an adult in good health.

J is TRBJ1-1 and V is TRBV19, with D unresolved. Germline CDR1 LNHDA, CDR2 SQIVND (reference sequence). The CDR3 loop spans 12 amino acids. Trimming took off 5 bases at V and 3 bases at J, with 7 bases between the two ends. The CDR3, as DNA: TGTGCCAGTAGTCACCACGACACTGAAGCTTTCTTT. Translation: CASSHHDTEAFF.

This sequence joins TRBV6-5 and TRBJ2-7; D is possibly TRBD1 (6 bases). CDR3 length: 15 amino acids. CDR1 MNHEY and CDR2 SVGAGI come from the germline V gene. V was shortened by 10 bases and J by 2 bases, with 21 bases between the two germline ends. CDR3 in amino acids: CATGPTGTSTYEQYF. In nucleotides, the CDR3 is TGTGCCACCGGCCCGACCGGGACATCCACCTACGAGCAGTACTTC.

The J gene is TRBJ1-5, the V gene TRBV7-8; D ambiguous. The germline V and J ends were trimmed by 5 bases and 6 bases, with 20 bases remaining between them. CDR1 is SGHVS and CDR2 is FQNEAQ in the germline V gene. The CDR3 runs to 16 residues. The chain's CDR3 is CASSPLASLGSQPQHF. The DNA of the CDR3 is TGTGCCAGCAGCCCCTTAGCCTCCCTGGGTAGTCAGCCCCAGCATTTT.

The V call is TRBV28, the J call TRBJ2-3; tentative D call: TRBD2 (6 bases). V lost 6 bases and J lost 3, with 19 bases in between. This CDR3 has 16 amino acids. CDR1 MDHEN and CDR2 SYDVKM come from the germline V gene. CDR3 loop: CASSPWRAGQTDTQYF. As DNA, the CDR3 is TGTGCCAGCAGCCCTTGGAGGGCAGGGCAAACAGATACGCAGTATTTT.

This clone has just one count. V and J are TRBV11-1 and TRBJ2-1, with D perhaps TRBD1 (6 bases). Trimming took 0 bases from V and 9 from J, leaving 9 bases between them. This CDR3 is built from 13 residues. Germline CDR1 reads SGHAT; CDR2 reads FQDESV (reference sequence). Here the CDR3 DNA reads TGTGCCAGCAGCTTAGCGCTAGGGGGTGAGCAGTTCTTC. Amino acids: CASSLALGGEQFF.

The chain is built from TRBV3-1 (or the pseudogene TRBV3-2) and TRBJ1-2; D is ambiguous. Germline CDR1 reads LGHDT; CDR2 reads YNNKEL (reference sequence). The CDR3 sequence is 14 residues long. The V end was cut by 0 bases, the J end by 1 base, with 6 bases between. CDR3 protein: CASSQDHLNYGYTF. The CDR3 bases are TGTGCCAGCAGCCAAGATCACCTTAACTATGGCTACACCTTC.

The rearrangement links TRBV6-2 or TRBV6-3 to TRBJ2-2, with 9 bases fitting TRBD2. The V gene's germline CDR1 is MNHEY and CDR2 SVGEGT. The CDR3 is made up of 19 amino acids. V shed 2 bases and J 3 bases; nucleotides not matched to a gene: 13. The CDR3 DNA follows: TGTGCCAGCAGTTACCGGCGGCGGGGGGGCCTCTTCGACACCGGGGAGCTGTTTTTT. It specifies CASSYRRRGGLFDTGELFF.

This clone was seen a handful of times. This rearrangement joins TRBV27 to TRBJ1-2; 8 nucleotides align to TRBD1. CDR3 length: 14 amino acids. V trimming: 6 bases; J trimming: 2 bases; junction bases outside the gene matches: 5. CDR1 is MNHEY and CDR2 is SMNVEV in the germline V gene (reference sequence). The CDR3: CASRRQGSNYGYTF. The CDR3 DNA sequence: TGTGCCAGCAGGAGACAGGGGTCAAACTATGGCTACACCTTC.

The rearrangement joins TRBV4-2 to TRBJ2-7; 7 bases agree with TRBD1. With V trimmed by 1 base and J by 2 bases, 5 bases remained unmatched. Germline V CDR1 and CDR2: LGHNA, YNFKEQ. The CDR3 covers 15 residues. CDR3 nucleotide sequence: TGTGCCAGCAGCCAAGTCCGAGACAGGGCCTACGAGCAGTACTTC. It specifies CASSQVRDRAYEQYF.

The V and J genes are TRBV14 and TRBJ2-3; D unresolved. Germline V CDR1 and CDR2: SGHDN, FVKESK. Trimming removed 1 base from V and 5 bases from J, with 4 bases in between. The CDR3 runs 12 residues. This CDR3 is CASSQVGDTQYF. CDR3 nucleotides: TGTGCCAGCAGCCAAGTGGGAGATACGCAGTATTTT. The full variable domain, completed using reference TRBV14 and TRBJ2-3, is EAGVTQFPSHSVIEKGQTVTLRCDPISGHDNLYWYRRVMGKEIKFLLHFVKESKQDESGMPNNRFLAERTGGTYSTLKVQPAELEDSGVYFCASSQVGDTQYFGPGTRLTVL.

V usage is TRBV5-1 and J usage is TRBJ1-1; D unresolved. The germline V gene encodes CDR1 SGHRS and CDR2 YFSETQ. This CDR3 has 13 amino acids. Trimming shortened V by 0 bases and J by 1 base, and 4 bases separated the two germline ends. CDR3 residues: CASSLGGNTEAFF. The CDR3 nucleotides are TGCGCCAGCAGCTTGGGGGGGAACACTGAAGCTTTCTTT. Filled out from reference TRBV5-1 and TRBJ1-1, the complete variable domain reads KAGVTQTPRYLIKTRGQQVTLSCSPISGHRSVSWYQQTPGQGLQFLFEYFSETQRNKGNFPGRFSGRQFSNSRSEMNVSTLELGDSALYLCASSLGGNTEAFFGQGTRLTVV.

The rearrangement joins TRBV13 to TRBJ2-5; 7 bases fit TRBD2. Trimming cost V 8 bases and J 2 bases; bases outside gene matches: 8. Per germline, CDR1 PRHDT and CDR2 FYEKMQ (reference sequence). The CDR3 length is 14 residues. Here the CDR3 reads CASSGGENQETQYF. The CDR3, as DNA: TGTGCCAGCTCTGGGGGGGAAAATCAAGAGACCCAGTACTTC.

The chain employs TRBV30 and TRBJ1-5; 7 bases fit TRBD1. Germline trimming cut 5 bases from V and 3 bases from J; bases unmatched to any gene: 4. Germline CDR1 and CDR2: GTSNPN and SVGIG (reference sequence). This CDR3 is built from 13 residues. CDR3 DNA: TGTGCCTGGGGTGGGACAGACAATCAGCCCCAGCATTTT. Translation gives CAWGGTDNQPQHF.

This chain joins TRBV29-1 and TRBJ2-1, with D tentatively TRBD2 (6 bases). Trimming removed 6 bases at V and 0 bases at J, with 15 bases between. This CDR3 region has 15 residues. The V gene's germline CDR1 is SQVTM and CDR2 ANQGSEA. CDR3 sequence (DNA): TGCAGCGTACGCGACGGGAGAACCTCCTACAATGAGCAGTTCTTC. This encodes CSVRDGRTSYNEQFF.

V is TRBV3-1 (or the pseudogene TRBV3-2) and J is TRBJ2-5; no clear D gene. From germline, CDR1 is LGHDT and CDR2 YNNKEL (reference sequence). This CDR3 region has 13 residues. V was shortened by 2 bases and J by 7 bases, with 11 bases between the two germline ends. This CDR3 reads CASSQPPLGTQYF. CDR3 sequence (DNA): TGTGCCAGCAGCCAACCACCCCTTGGGACCCAGTACTTC.

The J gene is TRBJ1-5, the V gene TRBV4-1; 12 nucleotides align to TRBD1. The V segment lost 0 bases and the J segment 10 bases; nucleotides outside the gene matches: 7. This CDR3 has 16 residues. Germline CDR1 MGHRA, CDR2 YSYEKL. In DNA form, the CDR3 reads TGCGCCAGCAGCCAAGATCCGGGACAGGGGGCCCGTCCCCAGCATTTT. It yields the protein CASSQDPGQGARPQHF.

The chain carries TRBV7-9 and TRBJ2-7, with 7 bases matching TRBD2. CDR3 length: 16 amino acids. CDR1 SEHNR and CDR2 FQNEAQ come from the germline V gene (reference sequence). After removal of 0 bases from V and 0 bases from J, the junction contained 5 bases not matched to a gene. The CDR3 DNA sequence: TGTGCCAGCAGCTTAGCGCCGGGGGGAGACTCCTACGAGCAGTACTTC. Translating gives CASSLAPGGDSYEQYF.

The DNA of the CDR3 is TGTGCCAGCAGCCCCGTTAGAGAAACTGAAGCTTTCTTT. Residues: CASSPVRETEAFF. The J gene is TRBJ1-1, the V gene TRBV7-3; no firm D call. There are 13 residues in the CDR3. V was clipped by 5 bases and J by 5 bases, with 12 bases between them. Per germline, CDR1 SGHTA and CDR2 FQGTGA. The whole variable domain, remainder taken from reference TRBV7-3 and TRBJ1-1, is GAGVSQTPSNKVTEKGKYVELRCDPISGHTALYWYRQSLGQGPEFLIYFQGTGAADDSGLPNDRFFAVRPEGSVSTLKIQRTERGDSAVYLCASSPVRETEAFFGQGTRLTVV.

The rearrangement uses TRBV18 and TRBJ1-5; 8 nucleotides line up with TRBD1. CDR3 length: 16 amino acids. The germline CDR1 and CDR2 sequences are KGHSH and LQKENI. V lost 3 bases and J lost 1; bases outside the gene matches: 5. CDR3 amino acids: CASSPSGQGSNQPQHF. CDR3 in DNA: TGTGCCAGCTCACCGAGTGGACAGGGAAGCAATCAGCCCCAGCATTTT.

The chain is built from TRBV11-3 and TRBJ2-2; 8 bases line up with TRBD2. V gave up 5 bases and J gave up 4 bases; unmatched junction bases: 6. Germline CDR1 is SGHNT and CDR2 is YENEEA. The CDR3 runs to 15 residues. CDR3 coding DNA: TGTGCCAGCAGCCAGGGACTAGGATCCACCGGGGAGCTGTTTTTT. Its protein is CASSQGLGSTGELFF.

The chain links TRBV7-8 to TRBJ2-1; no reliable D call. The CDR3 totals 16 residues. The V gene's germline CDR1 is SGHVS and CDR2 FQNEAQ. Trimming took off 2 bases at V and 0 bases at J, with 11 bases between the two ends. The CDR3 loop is CASSLMSASSYNEQFF. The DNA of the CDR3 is TGTGCCAGCAGCTTAATGTCGGCTTCCTCCTACAATGAGCAGTTCTTC.

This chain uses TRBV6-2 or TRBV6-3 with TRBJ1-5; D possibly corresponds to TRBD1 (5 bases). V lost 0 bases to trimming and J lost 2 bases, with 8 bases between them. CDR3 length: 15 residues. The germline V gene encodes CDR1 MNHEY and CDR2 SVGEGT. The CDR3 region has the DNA TGTGCCAGCAGTTACTCAGGGGTCGGCAATCAGCCCCAGCATTTT. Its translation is CASSYSGVGNQPQHF.